The entry below describes one T cell receptor beta chain. The data derive from a study of blood T cell repertoires in COVID-19. Study summary: Samples taken during acute and convalescent COVID-19 were collected in the United States, Italy and Spain. In each case, the material was cDNA or gDNA derived from T cells, B-cell-depleted T cells, or PBMCs.

This CDR3 has 16 residues. CDR1 is MDHEN and CDR2 is SYDVKM in the germline V gene. Trimming at V came to 0 bases and at J to 0 bases, leaving 2 bases not matched to a gene. Method: immunoSEQ multiplex PCR; TCRdb's copy keeps in-frame clones and lacks some. Counted here are approximately 230,000 clones, about nine tenths occurring once; the ten biggest clones make up more than 5%. Self-reported history from a screening survey and questionnaire set each donor's cohort. Sequenced sample: PBMCs or T cells enriched from blood (not recorded which). The chain recombines TRBV28 with TRBJ1-5; 7 bases line up with TRBD1. The clonotype was recovered from a woman in her 30s with acute COVID-19. In nucleotides, the CDR3 is TGTGCCAGCAGTTTATGGGGACAGAATAGCAATCAGCCCCAGCATTTT. This translates into CASSLWGQNSNQPQHF. Full variable domain (rest looked up from reference TRBV28 and TRBJ1-5): DVKVTQSSRYLVKRTGEKVFLECVQDMDHENMFWYRQDPGLGLRLIYFSYDVKMKEKGDIPEGYSVSREKKERFSLILESASTNQTSMYLCASSLWGQNSNQPQHFGDGTRLSIL.